This TCR beta chain appears in the sequencing data of a study of healthy donors' naive CD4 and CD8 T cells. Study summary: Donors spanned ages 20-25, 40-50 and 60-70 years, half female. General study findings and limits: Possible naive T cell homeostatic proliferation bias remained unaddressed. Negatively charged CDR3s marked CD8+ lineage; positively charged CDR3s marked CD4+ lineage.

Starting from around 470 ng of total RNA, TCR libraries were made with linear amplification. TCRdb itself ran the reads through MiXCR, one entry per CDR3 protein. The profile shows around 200,000 distinct CDR3 sequences, about 70% of them singletons. Naive CD4+ cells were sorted as CD4+CD8-CD45RO-CD45RA+; naive CD8+ as CD8+CD4-CD45RA+CD27bright. In germline, CDR1 is SGHAT, CDR2 FQNNGV. With 5 bases clipped from V and 4 bases from J, the junction kept 13 bases outside the gene matches. This CDR3 spans 17 amino acids. A note on this clonotype: Its antigen is undetermined.

The chain carries TRBV11-2 and TRBJ2-5; 10 bases fit TRBD1. The clonotype was recovered from a pool of human donors in good health; the sample pools cells from several healthy donors. Source material: naive CD4+ and CD8+ T cells sorted from blood, pooled from several donors. DNA of the CDR3: TGTGCCAGCAGCCCGCGACAGGGGGCGATCGGGAGAGAGACCCAGTACTTC. It encodes CASSPRQGAIGRETQYF.